This TCR beta chain was observed in a study of CXCR3-negative and CXCR3-positive naive CD8 T cells (dated by TCRdb to the late 2010s). In terms of the full investigation: In total, approximately 140 million TRB reads were obtained, which works out to roughly 1.5 +/- 0.3 million reads per library. Diversity and physicochemical repertoire analyses covered around 10 donors pooled from two independent experiments. For the TRBV-TRBJ cluster analysis, the naive subsets came from 5 or 6 donors, while the memory cells came from 3 donors.

Comments on this clonotype: Its antigen is still unknown.

Each CD8+ T cell subset was flow-sorted in triplicate, and 250,000 to 350,000 cells per subset were placed directly into RLT lysis buffer. To keep memory contaminants out, a stringent definition of naive CD8+ T cells was applied: CD45RO-CCR7+CD27+CD95-. Using standard density gradient centrifugation, peripheral blood mononuclear cells were isolated from buffy coats. A FACSAria III was used to flow-sort naive CD8+ T cells into CXCR3-negative and CXCR3-positive populations. Total RNA was extracted from sorted cells using an RNeasy Mini Kit. TCRdb names NextSeq 550 as the instrument used. The Human TCR Profiling Kit (MiLaboratory) was used to make UMI-labeled 5' RACE TRB cDNA libraries. The full amount of extracted RNA was used for cDNA synthesis, and the full amount of resulting cDNA was used for PCR amplification. Libraries were prepared in parallel with an identical number of PCR cycles. The original methods were these. MIGEC and MiXCR extracted about 49,000 +/- 11,000 unique UMI-labeled TRB cDNA molecules per library, requiring at least two reads per UMI. An average of approximately 40,000 +/- 10,000 functional in-frame TRB CDR3 nucleotide clonotypes without stop codons was found per library. After downsampling to 5000 UMI-labeled TRB molecules per sample, diversity metrics such as normalized Shannon-Wiener and Chao1 were calculated in VDJtools. Clonotype-size-weighted physicochemical properties of the central five CDR3 residues (interaction energy, strength, volume and Kidera factor 4) were computed in VDJtools. Reprocessed by TCRdb, the reads give a single entry per CDR3 protein sequence, without DNA. These V and J calls originate from TCRdb's pipeline instead of the authors' own analysis. In this sample's table one finds under 110,000 distinct CDR3 sequences. The top ten hold roughly 0.38% of the sample.

The germline V gene supplies CDR1 LGHNA and CDR2 YSLEER. Inclusive of the bounding cysteine and phenylalanine, the CDR3 is 14 residues long. A DNA sequence was not provided. Study-wide conclusions, independent of this receptor: TRB CDR3s from CXCR3-positive naive cells showed higher hydrophobicity (lower Kidera factor 4), lower energy, and higher strength and volume indices than CXCR3-negative naive cells. Similar TRBV-TRBJ usage was shown by naive CXCR3-negative and CXCR3-positive cells from the same donor, whereas distinct patterns were shown by memory cells. Because surface CD5, which is linked to self-reactivity in mice, was comparable between the naive subsets, TCR interaction strength was also inferred from the physicochemical properties of TRB CDR3s. Both naive subsets had comparably high repertoire diversity, while memory CD8+ T cells had much lower repertoire diversity. Freshly isolated PBMCs were used for most assays because CXCR3 expression went down partially after cryopreservation.

Input material: naive CXCR3+ CD8+ T cells from blood. The label giving this sample's cell subset or site can be read as: CD45RO-CCR7+CD27+CD95- naive CD8+ T cells expressing CXCR3 (TNR3+). The sequence joins TRBV4-3 to TRBJ1-6. This receptor was identified in a human donor in good health. Some clones in this sample may be carry-over from other donors' samples. The CDR3 amino acid sequence is: CASSQDLGPTPLHF.